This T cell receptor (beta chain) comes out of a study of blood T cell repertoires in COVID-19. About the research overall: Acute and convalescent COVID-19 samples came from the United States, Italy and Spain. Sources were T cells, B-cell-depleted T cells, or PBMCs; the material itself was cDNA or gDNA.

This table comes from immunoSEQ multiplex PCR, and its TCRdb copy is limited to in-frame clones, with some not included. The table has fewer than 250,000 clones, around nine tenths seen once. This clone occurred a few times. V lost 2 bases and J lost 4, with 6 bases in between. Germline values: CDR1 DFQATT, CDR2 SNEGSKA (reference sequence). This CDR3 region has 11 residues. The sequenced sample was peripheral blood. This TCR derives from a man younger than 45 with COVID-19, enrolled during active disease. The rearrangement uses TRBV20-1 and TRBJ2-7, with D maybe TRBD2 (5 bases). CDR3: CSARREYEQYF. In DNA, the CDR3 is TGCAGTGCTAGAAGGGAGTACGAGCAGTACTTC.